Sequencing of this T cell receptor beta chain was carried out in a study of cytomegalovirus exposure and HLA in healthy donors. Study results and caveats: In a later analysis, common viral pathogens appeared linked to several of the most significant clusters.

The CDR3 loop spans 14 amino acids. The germline V gene has CDR1 SQVTM and CDR2 ANQGSEA. On this clone: Its antigen is still unknown. At one end, the junction sequence differs from germline, possibly due to a read error.

The PCR made use of 60 Vbeta and 13 Jbeta primers. The method was immunoSEQ multiplex PCR; TCRdb's version includes in-frame clones alone and lacks a portion of them. The sample consists of under 200,000 clones, under 70% of them appearing once. This chain joins TRBV29-1 and TRBJ1-5; 9 nucleotides line up with TRBD1. This receptor was identified in a middle-aged woman in good health and CMV-seropositive. Sequenced material: PBMCs. The CDR3 reads CSVRGQGFGQPQNF. Written as DNA, the CDR3 is TGCAGCGTCCGGGGACAGGGTTTCGGGCAGCCCCAGAATTTT.